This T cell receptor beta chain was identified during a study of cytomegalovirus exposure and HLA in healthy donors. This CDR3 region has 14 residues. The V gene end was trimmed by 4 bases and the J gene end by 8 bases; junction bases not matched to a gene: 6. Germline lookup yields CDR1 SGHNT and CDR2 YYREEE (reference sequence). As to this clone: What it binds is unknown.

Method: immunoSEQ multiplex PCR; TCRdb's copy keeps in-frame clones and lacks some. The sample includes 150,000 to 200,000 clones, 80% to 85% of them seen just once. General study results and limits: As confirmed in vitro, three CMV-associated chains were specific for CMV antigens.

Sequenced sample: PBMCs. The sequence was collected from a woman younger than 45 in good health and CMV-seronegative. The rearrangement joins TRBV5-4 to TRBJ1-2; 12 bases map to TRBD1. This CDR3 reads CASSPGQGAGGYTF. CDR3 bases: TGTGCCAGCAGCCCGGGACAGGGGGCAGGCGGCTACACCTTC.